The clone carrying this TCR beta chain came up many times. Germline V gene sequence: CDR1 SGHAT, CDR2 FQNNGV. This CDR3 has 14 residues. Trimming cost V 0 bases and J 2 bases; bases outside gene matches: 1. Time point here: newly diagnosed GD, antithyroid drugs for less than 3 months. There was RNA extracted from PBMCs, and the TCR library was made from it. The guidelines of the American Thyroid Association were the basis for diagnosing Graves' disease. The data were taken from a study of regulatory T cells in long-lasting Graves disease. Construction of the TCR beta libraries employed iRepertoire HTBI primers in conjunction with Arm-PCR of CDR3 regions. TCRdb used MiXCR to reprocess the multiplex PCR reads, holding one entry per CDR3 protein. The data contain about 530,000 distinct CDR3 sequences, about 16% of them seen just once; the ten biggest clones take up roughly 25%. The sample also formed part of further work on T cells in Graves' hyperthyroidism and ophthalmopathy. According to that study: Primed by the HTBI set, a first-round RT-PCR was run on the TCR CDR3. Most thyroid clonotypes expanded above 0.001 appeared in blood too. Ophthalmopathy prediction by the model preceded onset by a median about 6 months.

This chain links TRBV11-2 with TRBJ2-7, with TRBD1 identical over 7 bases. Sequences were derived from peripheral blood mononuclear cells (PBMCs), sampled at new diagnosis, from a patient treated with antithyroid drugs. This receptor was taken from a woman aged 40 to 65 with Graves disease. CDR3 DNA: TGTGCCAGCAGCTTAGAACAGGGGACCTACGAGCAGTACTTC. Residues: CASSLEQGTYEQYF.